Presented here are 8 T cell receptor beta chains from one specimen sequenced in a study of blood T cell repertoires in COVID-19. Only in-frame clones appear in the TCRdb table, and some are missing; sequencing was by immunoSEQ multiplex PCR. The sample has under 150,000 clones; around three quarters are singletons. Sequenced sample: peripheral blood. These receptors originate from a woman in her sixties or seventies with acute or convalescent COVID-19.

The CDR3 DNA is TGTGCCAGCAGTGCGGAGTCTAATCAGCCCCAGCATTTT. Translated, it gives CASSAESNQPQHF. The chain is built from TRBV6-4 and TRBJ1-5; D is unclear. The CDR3 loop spans 13 amino acids. V was shortened by 4 bases and J by 4 bases, with 8 bases between the two germline ends. Germline-derived CDR1 and CDR2 are MRHNA and SNTAGT.

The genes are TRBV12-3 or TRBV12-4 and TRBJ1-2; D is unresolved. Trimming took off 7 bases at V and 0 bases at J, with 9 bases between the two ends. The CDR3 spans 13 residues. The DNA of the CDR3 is TGTGCCAGCACACCGGTTCCTAACTATGGCTACACCTTC. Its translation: CASTPVPNYGYTF.

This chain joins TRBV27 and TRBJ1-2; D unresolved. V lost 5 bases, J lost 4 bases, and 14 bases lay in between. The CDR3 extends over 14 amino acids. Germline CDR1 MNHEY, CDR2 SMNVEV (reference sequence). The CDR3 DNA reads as TGTGCCAGCAGTCCCAGTGACTCCCTCTATGGCTACACCTTC. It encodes CASSPSDSLYGYTF.

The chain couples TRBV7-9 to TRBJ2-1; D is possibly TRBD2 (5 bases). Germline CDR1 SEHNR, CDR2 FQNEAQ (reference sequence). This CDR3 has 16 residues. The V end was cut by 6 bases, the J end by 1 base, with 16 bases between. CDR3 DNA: TGTGCCAGCAGTCCCTCCCCCAGGAGGTCCTACAATGAGCAGTTCTTC. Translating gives CASSPSPRRSYNEQFF.

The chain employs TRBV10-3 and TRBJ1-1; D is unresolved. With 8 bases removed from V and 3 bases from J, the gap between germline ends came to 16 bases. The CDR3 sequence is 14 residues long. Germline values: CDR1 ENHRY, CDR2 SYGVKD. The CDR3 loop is CAIAGGATHTEAFF. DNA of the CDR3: TGTGCCATCGCGGGAGGAGCCACCCACACTGAAGCTTTCTTT.

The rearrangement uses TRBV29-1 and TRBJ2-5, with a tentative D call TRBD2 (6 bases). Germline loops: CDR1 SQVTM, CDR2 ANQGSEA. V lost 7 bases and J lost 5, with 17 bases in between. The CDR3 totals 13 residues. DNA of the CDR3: TGCAGCGCCACGCCCCCAGGGAGGGAGACCCAGTACTTC. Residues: CSATPPGRETQYF.

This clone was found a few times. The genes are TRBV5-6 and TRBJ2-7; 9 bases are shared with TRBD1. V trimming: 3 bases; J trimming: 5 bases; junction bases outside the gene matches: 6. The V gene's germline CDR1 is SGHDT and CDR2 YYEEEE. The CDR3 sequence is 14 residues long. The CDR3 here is CASSSGQGKHEQYF. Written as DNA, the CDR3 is TGTGCCAGCAGCTCCGGACAGGGGAAACACGAGCAGTACTTC.

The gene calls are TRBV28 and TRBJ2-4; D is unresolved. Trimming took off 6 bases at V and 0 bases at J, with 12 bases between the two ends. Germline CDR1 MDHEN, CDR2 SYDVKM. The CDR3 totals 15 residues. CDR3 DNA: TGTGCCAGCAGCTCTGACATTCTAGCCAAAAACATTCAGTACTTC. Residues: CASSSDILAKNIQYF.